These 27 T cell receptor beta chains share one sample of origin, sequenced in a study of CD8 T cells in ankylosing spondylitis. Notes on the study in general: Characteristic of ankylosing spondylitis blood, it appeared, was a TCR beta motif comprising several highly homologous variants.

TCRdb analysed the 5' RACE reads with MiXCR anew, one entry per CDR3 protein. Of roughly 440,000 distinct CDR3 sequences in the sample, 17% were seen once. No cognate antigen is known for these TCRs. The sequenced material came from blood, either unsorted or a sorted T cell fraction (not recorded which). These receptor sequences come from a male donor with ankylosing spondylitis.

Many counts were recorded for this clonotype. The genes are TRBV4-2 and TRBJ1-1; a weak D match, TRBD1 (5 bases). Germline values: CDR1 LGHNA, CDR2 YNFKEQ. Trimming stripped 1 base from V and 1 base from J, with 10 bases between. The CDR3 contains 15 residues. The CDR3 sequence: CASSQGSGGNTEAFF. CDR3 nucleotide sequence: TGTGCCAGCAGCCAAGGAAGCGGGGGGAACACTGAAGCTTTCTTT.

This clonotype was observed a handful of times. This chain links TRBV20-1 with TRBJ2-2, with 9 nucleotides matching TRBD1. The CDR3 is made up of 14 amino acids. Trimming cost V 6 bases and J 3 bases; bases outside gene matches: 5. The germline V gene has CDR1 DFQATT and CDR2 SNEGSKA (reference sequence). The CDR3 sequence: CSAPGQGHTGELFF. The CDR3 DNA follows: TGCAGTGCCCCGGGACAGGGCCACACCGGGGAGCTGTTTTTT.

This clonotype was detected many times. This sequence joins TRBV7-9 and TRBJ2-7; D possibly corresponds to TRBD1 (6 bases). Germline lookup yields CDR1 SEHNR and CDR2 FQNEAQ (reference sequence). There are 13 residues in the CDR3. V dropped 0 bases and J dropped 6 bases, with 9 bases sitting between them. In nucleotides, the CDR3 is TGTGCCAGCAGCTTAGCACAGGGCTCCGAGCAGTACTTC. Translated: CASSLAQGSEQYF.

The V call is TRBV5-1, the J call TRBJ1-2; D gene ambiguous. The ends were cut back, 1 base at V and 4 bases at J, with 11 bases in the middle. CDR1 SGHRS and CDR2 YFSETQ come from the germline V gene. There are 14 residues in the CDR3. The CDR3 here is CASSLTDGVYGYTF. In nucleotides, the CDR3 is TGCGCCAGCAGCTTGACGGACGGCGTCTATGGCTACACCTTC.

This clonotype was observed a few times. The rearrangement links TRBV27 to TRBJ2-1, with D tentatively TRBD2 (6 bases). The V gene's germline CDR1 is MNHEY and CDR2 SMNVEV (reference sequence). This CDR3 region has 16 residues. V lost 3 bases and J 2 bases, leaving 14 bases between the germline ends. In nucleotides, the CDR3 is TGTGCCAGCAGTTTCATTAGCGGAGCGCCCTACAATGAGCAGTTCTTC. This gives the protein CASSFISGAPYNEQFF.

This clonotype was seen many times. V gene TRBV20-1 combines with J gene TRBJ2-6; 11 nucleotides match TRBD2. J lost 2 bases, V lost 2 bases, and 2 bases had no gene match. Germline values: CDR1 DFQATT, CDR2 SNEGSKA (reference sequence). The CDR3 runs 16 residues. CDR3 DNA sequence: TGCAGTGCTAGACATAGCGGGAGGGCTGGGGCCAACGTCCTGACTTTC. It translates to CSARHSGRAGANVLTF.

This clonotype has only a few counts. The V call is TRBV20-1, the J call TRBJ2-1; TRBD1 is a possible D gene (7 bases). The CDR3 length is 16 residues. Trimming shortened V by 2 bases and J by 0 bases, and 14 bases separated the two germline ends. The V gene's germline CDR1 is DFQATT and CDR2 SNEGSKA (reference sequence). CDR3 coding DNA: TGCAGTGCTAGACCTCCAGGGGGGAGCTCCTACAATGAGCAGTTCTTC. Protein product: CSARPPGGSSYNEQFF.

The table lists this clonotype with a few counts. The chain combines TRBV5-1 with TRBJ1-1; D gene unclear. V was pared by 1 base and J by 1 base, with 5 bases between. The CDR3 is made up of 13 amino acids. Germline CDR1 reads SGHRS; CDR2 reads YFSETQ. CDR3 bases: TGCGCCAGCAGCTTGCCCCCGAACACTGAAGCTTTCTTT. Its protein product is CASSLPPNTEAFF.

The rearrangement joins TRBV20-1 to TRBJ2-1, with D tentatively TRBD2 (6 bases). Trimming took off 3 bases at V and 2 bases at J, with 17 bases between the two ends. Germline CDR1 and CDR2: DFQATT and SNEGSKA (reference sequence). This CDR3 has 16 residues. The DNA for the CDR3 is TGCAGTGCTAGGGCCGGGGGTAGCTTAGCCTACAATGAGCAGTTCTTC. It encodes CSARAGGSLAYNEQFF.

The V call is TRBV7-2, the J call TRBJ1-2; D might be TRBD1 (6 bases). Germline CDR1 reads SGHTA; CDR2 reads FQGNSA. With 4 bases removed from V and 0 bases from J, the gap between germline ends came to 12 bases. The CDR3 has 15 residues. The CDR3 nucleotides read TGTGCCAGCAGCTCCTGGACAGCCTCTAACTATGGCTACACCTTC. Translated: CASSSWTASNYGYTF.

This clonotype appeared a few times. The rearrangement joins TRBV20-1 to TRBJ2-6; D not certain. Trimming removed 6 bases at V and 2 bases at J, with 11 bases between. Germline CDR1 is DFQATT and CDR2 is SNEGSKA (reference sequence). This CDR3 spans 14 amino acids. CDR3 coding DNA: TGCAGTGCCAGCACCTCAACTGGGGCCAACGTCCTGACTTTC. The encoded protein is CSASTSTGANVLTF.

The sample holds a few counts of this clonotype. The chain carries TRBV20-1 and TRBJ1-2; D unclear. This CDR3 is built from 12 residues. CDR1 is DFQATT, CDR2 SNEGSKA, per germline (reference sequence). V lost 7 bases and J lost 1, with 10 bases in between. The CDR3 loop is CSGSQYNYGYTF. In nucleotides, the CDR3 is TGCAGTGGGTCCCAATATAACTATGGCTACACCTTC.

This clonotype was detected only a few times. The rearrangement joins TRBV20-1 to TRBJ2-3, with a possible D match to TRBD1 (6 bases). In germline, CDR1 is DFQATT, CDR2 SNEGSKA (reference sequence). The CDR3 spans 13 residues. Trimming removed 0 bases from V and 5 bases from J, with 9 bases in between. CDR3 coding DNA: TGCAGTGCTAGAGAGGGGGCGAGAGATACGCAGTATTTT. Amino acids: CSAREGARDTQYF.

The rearrangement uses TRBV27 and TRBJ1-4; possible D gene TRBD1, 5 bases. This CDR3 spans 15 amino acids. Trimming pared 0 bases from V and 7 bases from J, leaving 12 bases between. Germline lookup yields CDR1 MNHEY and CDR2 SMNVEV (reference sequence). CDR3: CASSLSRQGGEKLFF. CDR3 bases: TGTGCCAGCAGTTTATCCCGGCAGGGTGGTGAAAAACTGTTTTTT.

This clonotype was counted only a few times. The chain joins TRBV5-5 to TRBJ1-2; 8 positions agree with TRBD1. Per the germline V gene, CDR1 is SGHKS and CDR2 is YYEKEE (reference sequence). The CDR3 loop spans 15 amino acids. V gave up 0 bases and J gave up 4 bases; unmatched junction bases: 5. The CDR3 DNA sequence: TGTGCCAGCAGCTTGGCCCAGGGGGCTTCCTATGGCTACACCTTC. Encoded protein: CASSLAQGASYGYTF.

The V and J genes are TRBV5-1 and TRBJ1-3; D is ambiguous. The germline V and J ends were trimmed by 0 bases and 1 base, with 5 bases remaining between them. The germline V gene encodes CDR1 SGHRS and CDR2 YFSETQ. The CDR3 consists of 14 residues. CDR3: CASSLEVSGNTIYF. Here the CDR3 DNA reads TGCGCCAGCAGCTTGGAGGTATCTGGAAACACCATATATTTT.

The rearrangement joins TRBV29-1 to TRBJ2-2, with a tentative D call TRBD2 (5 bases). The CDR3 consists of 12 residues. The germline V and J ends were trimmed by 7 bases and 6 bases, with 12 bases remaining between them. Germline V gene lookup returns CDR1 SQVTM and CDR2 ANQGSEA. CDR3 bases: TGCAGCGGATCACTAGTTCCCGGGGAGCTGTTTTTT. It specifies CSGSLVPGELFF.

The V and J genes are TRBV6-2 or TRBV6-3 and TRBJ2-3, with 14 bases fitting TRBD2. The CDR3 spans 17 residues. The germline CDR1 and CDR2 sequences are MNHEY and SVGEGT. Trimming took 6 bases from V and 3 from J; bases not matched to a gene: 8. The CDR3 sequence: CASRGTSGSASTDTQYF. In nucleotides, the CDR3 is TGTGCCAGCAGAGGGACTAGCGGGAGTGCGAGTACAGATACGCAGTATTTT.

This clonotype has more than one count but fewer than ten. The V call is TRBV12-3 or TRBV12-4, the J call TRBJ1-1; no firm D call. V lost 2 bases, J lost 0 bases, and 7 bases lay in between. This CDR3 contains 14 residues. CDR3 amino acids: CASSLLAVNTEAFF. The DNA for the CDR3 is TGTGCCAGCAGTTTACTTGCGGTGAACACTGAAGCTTTCTTT.

This clonotype was recorded a few times. The CDR3 nucleotides read TGTGCCAGCAGTGATTACAGGATGAACACTGAAGCTTTCTTT. Its protein product is CASSDYRMNTEAFF. The V and J genes are TRBV25-1 and TRBJ1-1, with D possibly TRBD1 on 5 matching bases. The CDR3 has 14 residues. Between the trimmed V and J ends, which lost 3 bases and 0 bases, there was a span of 8 bases. The germline V gene encodes CDR1 MGHDK and CDR2 SYGVNS.

The sample holds many counts of this clonotype. The chain couples TRBV5-1 to TRBJ2-1; D tentatively fits TRBD1 or TRBD2 (5 bases each). Trimming pared 2 bases from V and 3 bases from J, leaving 12 bases between. Germline V CDR1 and CDR2: SGHRS, YFSETQ. The CDR3 runs to 15 residues. The CDR3 sequence is CASSLKRGNYNEQFF. CDR3 DNA sequence: TGCGCCAGCAGCTTAAAGAGGGGTAACTACAATGAGCAGTTCTTC.

This clonotype turned up a few times. The chain has TRBV24-1 and TRBJ2-7, with D unresolved. V was clipped by 2 bases and J by 4 bases, with 8 bases between them. The CDR3 runs 13 residues. From germline, CDR1 is KGHDR and CDR2 SFDVKD. Here the CDR3 reads CATSDSRVYEQYF. CDR3 bases: TGTGCCACCAGTGATTCCAGAGTTTACGAGCAGTACTTC.

This chain uses TRBV6-6 with TRBJ2-3; D is unresolved. CDR1 and CDR2 (germline): MNHNY, SVGAGI (reference sequence). Deletions cut 10 bases from V and 0 bases from J, with 11 bases between. The CDR3 is 13 residues long. The CDR3 region is CATSGASTDTQYF. CDR3 sequence (DNA): TGTGCCACTTCGGGCGCCAGCACAGATACGCAGTATTTT.

This clonotype has just a few counts. The V call is TRBV7-2, the J call TRBJ2-4; 13 bases agree with TRBD2. Germline-derived CDR1 and CDR2 are SGHTA and FQGNSA. Trimming removed 4 bases from V and 4 bases from J; junction bases left unmatched: 4. The CDR3 has 16 residues. The CDR3 DNA reads TGTGCCAGCAGCTCCCGGACTAGCGGGGGAAAAAACATTCAGTACTTC. This gives the protein CASSSRTSGGKNIQYF.

The DNA for the CDR3 is TGTGCCAGCAGACCCCACCGGGACAGATCCTACGAGCAGTACTTC. Its translation: CASRPHRDRSYEQYF. The chain joins TRBV2 to TRBJ2-7; 7 bases agree with TRBD1. The CDR3 is 15 amino acids. V shed 6 bases and J 1 base; nucleotides not matched to a gene: 9. The germline V gene encodes CDR1 SNHLY and CDR2 FYNNEI.

This clonotype was observed many times. The chain has TRBV29-1 and TRBJ1-1; TRBD1 matches 7 bases. The CDR3 is 14 residues long. CDR1 is SQVTM, CDR2 ANQGSEA, per germline. V lost 5 bases, J lost 3 bases, and 9 bases stayed unmatched. As DNA, the CDR3 is TGCAGCGTTCCACAGGGGAAGGGGGACACTGAAGCTTTCTTT. Translated: CSVPQGKGDTEAFF.

This clonotype came up a few times. The rearrangement joins TRBV20-1 to TRBJ1-1; 10 bases fit TRBD1. With V trimmed by 3 bases and J by 0 bases, 7 bases remained unmatched. From germline, CDR1 is DFQATT and CDR2 SNEGSKA (reference sequence). This CDR3 is built from 16 residues. The CDR3 nucleotides are TGCAGTGCTAGGGGGACAGGGGTCCTGATGAACACTGAAGCTTTCTTT. Protein product: CSARGTGVLMNTEAFF.